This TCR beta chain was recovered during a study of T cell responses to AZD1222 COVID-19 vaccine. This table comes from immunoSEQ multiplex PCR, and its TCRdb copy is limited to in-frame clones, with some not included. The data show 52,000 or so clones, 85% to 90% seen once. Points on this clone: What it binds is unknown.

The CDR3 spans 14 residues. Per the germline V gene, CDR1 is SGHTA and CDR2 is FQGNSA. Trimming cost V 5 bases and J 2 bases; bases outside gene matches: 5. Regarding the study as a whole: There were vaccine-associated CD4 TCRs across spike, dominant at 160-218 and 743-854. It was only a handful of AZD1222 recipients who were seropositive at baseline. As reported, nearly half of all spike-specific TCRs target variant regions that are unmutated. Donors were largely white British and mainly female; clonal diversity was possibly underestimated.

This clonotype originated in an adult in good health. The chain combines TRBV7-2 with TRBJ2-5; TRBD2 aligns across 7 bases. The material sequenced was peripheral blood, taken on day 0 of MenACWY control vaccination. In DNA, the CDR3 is TGTGCCAGCAGCCCCCGGGACTATCAAGAGACCCAGTACTTC. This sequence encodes CASSPRDYQETQYF.